The rows below give T cell receptor beta chains drawn from one sample of a study of blood T cell repertoires in COVID-19. Clones were read by immunoSEQ multiplex PCR, and TCRdb kept only the in-frame ones, dropping some. The table records 150,000 to 200,000 clones, 60% to 80% of them present only once. Sequencing was done on a sample of PBMCs or T cells enriched from blood (not recorded which). The source of these receptors is a man aged 60 to 69 who had been exposed to COVID-19. CDR3s include the opening cysteine and the closing phenylalanine or tryptophan. A D gene is named only where the DNA matches it firmly. Size is stated for part of the rows, as once, few or many counts, or as a class when the clone is expanded.

V	size	D	J	CDR3	DNA
TRBV21-1	-	-	TRBJ1-5	CASSGQGGTENQPQHF	TGTGCCAGCAGCGGTCAAGGCGGGACCGAGAATCAGCCCCAGCATTTT
TRBV24-1	-	TRBD2	TRBJ2-5	CATSDLGGTSGRRETQYF	TGTGCCACCAGTGATTTAGGTGGGACTAGCGGGAGAAGAGAGACCCAGTACTTC
TRBV6-2/TRBV6-3	-	TRBD1	TRBJ1-2	CASSYLQGYRYGYTF	TGTGCCAGCAGTTACTTACAGGGGTATCGGTATGGCTACACCTTC
TRBV7-7	once	TRBD1	TRBJ2-5	CASSLGQVETQYF	TGTGCCAGCAGCCTTGGACAGGTCGAGACCCAGTACTTC
TRBV19	-	-	TRBJ2-7	CASRKQGGSDEQYF	TGTGCCAGTAGAAAACAGGGCGGGAGTGACGAGCAGTACTTC
TRBV24-1	-	-	TRBJ1-1	CATSEALNTEAFF	TGTGCCACCAGTGAAGCGCTAAACACTGAAGCTTTCTTT
TRBV10-1	-	-	TRBJ2-1	CASSESAGPISDNEQFF	TGCGCCAGCAGTGAGTCGGCGGGACCGATAAGCGACAATGAGCAGTTCTTC
TRBV7-3	-	TRBD1	TRBJ2-7	CASSPGGFPYEQYF	TGTGCCAGCAGCCCAGGGGGTTTCCCCTACGAGCAGTACTTC
TRBV7-2	-	-	TRBJ1-1	CASSGGGMNTEAFF	TGTGCCAGCAGCGGGGGGGGGATGAACACTGAAGCTTTCTTT
TRBV29-1	many	-	TRBJ1-2	CSVESGDTYGYTF	TGCAGCGTTGAGTCAGGGGACACCTATGGCTACACCTTC
TRBV24-1	-	TRBD1	TRBJ1-2	CATRGTDNYGYTF	TGTGCCACCAGAGGGACAGACAACTATGGCTACACCTTC
TRBV6-5	medium-sized	TRBD2	TRBJ2-2	CASSYLAGGSGELFF	TGTGCCAGCAGTTACCTAGCGGGAGGATCCGGGGAGCTGTTTTTT
TRBV30	-	-	TRBJ1-3	CAWRRTYSGNTIYF	TGTGCCTGGAGAAGAACCTACTCTGGAAACACCATATATTTT
TRBV12-3/TRBV12-4	-	TRBD1	TRBJ1-2	CASSSGTADGYTF	TGTGCCAGCAGTTCCGGGACAGCAGATGGCTACACCTTC
TRBV7-6	-	-	TRBJ1-1	CASSLSRGQNTEAFF	TGTGCCAGCAGCCTGAGTCGGGGACAGAACACTGAAGCTTTCTTT
TRBV11-2	-	TRBD1	TRBJ2-5	CASSLDRQGVTQYF	TGTGCCAGCAGCTTAGATCGCCAGGGGGTGACCCAGTACTTC
TRBV2	-	-	TRBJ1-1	CASRDNRVNTEAFF	TGTGCCAGCAGGGACAACAGGGTGAACACTGAAGCTTTCTTT
TRBV10-3	-	TRBD1	TRBJ1-1	CAITGTGGPEAFF	TGTGCCATAACGGGGACAGGGGGCCCTGAAGCTTTCTTT
TRBV6-1	-	-	TRBJ1-5	CASSFTEFNQPQHF	TGTGCCAGCAGTTTCACAGAATTTAATCAGCCCCAGCATTTT
TRBV11-3	many	TRBD1	TRBJ1-3	CASSPGQGPGNTIYF	TGTGCCAGCAGTCCCGGACAGGGACCAGGAAACACCATATATTTT
TRBV24-1	few	TRBD1	TRBJ1-6	CATSAGTVHSPLHF	TGTGCCACCAGTGCCGGGACAGTCCATTCACCCCTCCACTTT
TRBV5-1	-	TRBD2	TRBJ2-1	CASSLEPSGYGNEQFF	TGCGCCAGCAGCTTGGAGCCTAGCGGATACGGGAATGAGCAGTTCTTC
TRBV19	-	TRBD1	TRBJ1-4	CATRTPGQGEKLFF	TGTGCCACCAGAACTCCGGGACAGGGGGAAAAACTGTTTTTT
TRBV7-8	-	-	TRBJ1-2	CASSYGTVYGYTF	TGTGCCAGCAGCTACGGGACTGTTTATGGCTACACCTTC
TRBV7-2	-	-	TRBJ2-7	CASSADKYEQYF	TGTGCCAGCAGCGCGGACAAGTACGAGCAGTACTTC
TRBV7-9	-	-	TRBJ2-3	CASSHPASSDTQYF	TGTGCCAGCAGCCACCCGGCTAGCTCGGATACGCAGTATTTT
TRBV24-1	once	-	TRBJ1-5	CATSGQLGQPQHF	TGTGCCACTAGTGGACAGTTGGGACAGCCCCAGCATTTT
TRBV9	-	TRBD2	TRBJ2-7	CASSVGPRLAENYEQYF	TGTGCCAGCAGCGTAGGACCTAGACTAGCGGAAAACTACGAGCAGTACTTC
TRBV6-2/TRBV6-3	-	-	TRBJ2-7	CASSSLQGYEQYF	TGTGCCAGCAGTTCCCTACAGGGCTACGAGCAGTACTTC
TRBV7-2	-	-	TRBJ2-7	CASSLAGGSSYEQYF	TGTGCCAGCAGCTTAGCCGGAGGGAGCTCCTACGAGCAGTACTTC
TRBV21-1	once	-	TRBJ2-7	CASCCSVTYSSLYEQYF	TGTGCCAGCTGTTGTTCAGTTACCTACTCTAGTTTGTACGAGCAGTACTTC
TRBV29-1	-	-	TRBJ2-5	CSVAGQWGSGVETQYF	TGCAGCGTCGCCGGGCAGTGGGGCTCGGGTGTGGAGACCCAGTACTTC
TRBV10-1	-	-	TRBJ2-7	CASSWSSYEQYF	TGCGCCAGCAGTTGGAGCTCCTACGAGCAGTACTTC
TRBV7-9	-	-	TRBJ1-1	CASSSTGDLEAFF	TGTGCCAGCAGCTCTACAGGAGATCTTGAAGCTTTCTTT
TRBV5-1	-	-	TRBJ2-1	CASSFSGDVRYNEQFF	TGCGCCAGCAGTTTTTCAGGGGACGTGAGGTACAATGAGCAGTTCTTC
TRBV6-5	-	-	TRBJ2-7	CASCPAGIRNEQYF	TGTGCCAGCTGTCCCGCGGGTATCCGCAACGAGCAGTACTTC
TRBV3-1/TRBV3-2	-	TRBD1	TRBJ2-2	CASSRTGGPNTGELFF	TGTGCCAGCAGCCGGACAGGGGGCCCAAACACCGGGGAGCTGTTTTTT
TRBV11-1	-	TRBD2	TRBJ2-5	CASSLVRTSAQETQYF	TGTGCCAGCAGCTTAGTTCGGACTAGCGCCCAAGAGACCCAGTACTTC
TRBV3-1/TRBV3-2	few	TRBD1	TRBJ2-7	CASSQGQGAEQYF	TGTGCCAGCAGCCAAGGACAGGGAGCCGAGCAGTACTTC
TRBV2	-	TRBD2	TRBJ2-7	CASSEGTSGSEQYF	TGTGCCAGCAGTGAAGGGACTAGCGGGAGCGAGCAGTACTTC
TRBV24-1	few	TRBD1	TRBJ1-2	CATSEPGTGAGYTF	TGTGCCACCAGTGAACCCGGGACAGGGGCTGGCTACACCTTC
TRBV15	many	-	TRBJ2-7	CATRGGGDPYEQYF	TGTGCCACCCGGGGAGGCGGAGACCCCTACGAGCAGTACTTC
TRBV3-1/TRBV3-2	-	-	TRBJ2-5	CASSPGQETQYF	TGTGCCAGCAGCCCGGGGCAAGAGACCCAGTACTTC
TRBV7-2	once	-	TRBJ2-1	CASSVRGTEQFF	TGTGCCAGCAGCGTACGGGGGACTGAGCAGTTCTTC
TRBV27	few	TRBD1	TRBJ1-1	CASRNFFTGGGNTEAFF	TGTGCCAGCAGGAACTTCTTTACAGGGGGCGGGAACACTGAAGCTTTCTTT
TRBV28	-	-	TRBJ2-1	CASSFPEQFF	TGTGCCAGCAGTTTTCCGGAGCAGTTCTTC
TRBV5-1	-	-	TRBJ2-5	CASRREVQEKETQYF	TGCGCCAGCAGACGCGAAGTACAGGAAAAAGAGACCCAGTACTTC
TRBV7-9	few	TRBD2	TRBJ2-7	CASSSPSGGRASDEQYF	TGTGCCAGCAGCTCCCCGAGTGGCGGGAGGGCCAGCGACGAGCAGTACTTC
TRBV11-2	few	-	TRBJ2-3	CASSLFAGSGTDTQYF	TGTGCCAGCAGCTTATTTGCGGGATCAGGGACAGATACGCAGTATTTT
TRBV13	-	TRBD1	TRBJ1-4	CASQDRGVEKLFF	TGTGCCAGCCAAGACAGGGGGGTAGAAAAACTGTTTTTT